Sequencing of this TCR beta chain was carried out in a study of cytomegalovirus exposure and HLA in healthy donors. On the study more broadly: Early released data comprised 80 million to 100 million unique TCRs from HLA-typed donors.

The PCR contained 60 Vbeta and 13 Jbeta primers. Only in-frame clones appear in the TCRdb table, and some are missing; sequencing was by immunoSEQ multiplex PCR. The sample lists approximately 130,000 clones, about 10% occurring once. Germline CDR1 and CDR2: SGHRS and YFSETQ. The CDR3 runs 12 residues. V was cut by 2 bases and J by 5 bases, with 7 bases left in between. In this sample, this clone turned up a few times. The clonotype originates from a woman aged 40 to 50 in good health and CMV-seropositive. The gene calls are TRBV5-1 and TRBJ2-5; D perhaps matches TRBD2 (5 bases). The sample taken for sequencing was PBMCs. The CDR3: CASSFTGETQYF. DNA for the CDR3: TGCGCCAGCAGCTTTACGGGGGAGACCCAGTACTTC.